The clone carrying this T cell receptor beta chain was seen repeatedly, ten times or more. The CDR3 loop spans 15 amino acids. V was pared by 8 bases and J by 2 bases, with 8 bases of the junction left unmatched. Germline assignment: CDR1 MNHEY and CDR2 SVGEGT. The record originates from a study of T cells after yellow fever vaccination. Each CDR3 protein is one row after TCRdb ran MiXCR on the 5' RACE reads. Counted here are 150,000 or so distinct CDR3 sequences, 6% to 7.5% occurring once; the ten biggest clones make up more than 2.5%. The sequences come from CD4+ T cells sorted from PBMCs, collected about 5 days after the first yellow fever vaccination. The chain combines TRBV6-2 or TRBV6-3 with TRBJ2-2; 7 nucleotides line up with TRBD2. The receptor was isolated from a young man who received the YFV17D yellow fever vaccine. In DNA, the CDR3 is TGTGCCAGCGGGGGAGCGGGGAGAAACACCGGGGAGCTGTTTTTT. Protein: CASGGAGRNTGELFF.